This TCR beta chain was obtained from a study of T cells in Graves' hyperthyroidism and ophthalmopathy. Study observations and caveats: Ophthalmopathy, which appeared later, was predicted by the model a median about 6 months before onset.

A word on this clonotype: Its antigen is not known.

Source material for PBMCs was less than 12 ml fresh peripheral blood. Amplified TCR beta CDR3 regions came from RNA transcripts. The HTBI primer set served for first-round RT-PCR of the TCR CDR3. TCRdb re-analysed the multiplex PCR reads in MiXCR, keeping a single row per CDR3 protein. The table includes roughly 800,000 distinct CDR3 sequences, more than 30% detected once. Germline loops: CDR1 SNHLY, CDR2 FYNNEI. The CDR3 runs to 15 residues. Trimming cost V 6 bases and J 5 bases; bases outside gene matches: 9. The sequence was collected from a man aged 18 to 30 with Graves' hyperthyroidism. The V and J genes are TRBV2 and TRBJ1-4, with 7 bases lining up with TRBD1. The sequencing input was blood. This chain's CDR3 is CASRSSGTVNEKLFF. Here the CDR3 DNA reads TGTGCCAGCAGGTCTAGCGGGACAGTCAATGAAAAACTGTTTTTT.